Listed below are T cell receptor beta chains from one sample, sequenced in a study of blood T cell repertoires in COVID-19. The data were produced by immunoSEQ multiplex PCR, yet TCRdb's version contains in-frame clones alone and is incomplete. The data show about 89,000 clones, roughly 90% seen once. Sequenced: peripheral blood. The receptors were gathered from an elderly man with active or convalescent COVID-19. CDR3s leave out the opening cysteine and the closing phenylalanine or tryptophan. Each record gives: CDR3 protein, V gene, J gene.

ASSLKRGTGELF	TRBV7-3	TRBJ2-2
ASIGEVNQPQH	TRBV2	TRBJ1-5
ASSQRSRTAIVDTQY	TRBV4-1	TRBJ2-3
ASGQGNYGYT	TRBV27	TRBJ1-2
ASSLAQVARNEKLF	TRBV5-1	TRBJ1-4
ASSLEPGSTEAF	TRBV5-6	TRBJ1-1
ASSPMDISSSTDTQY	TRBV18	TRBJ2-3
ASSVAPGSANEQF	TRBV9	TRBJ2-1
ASRRTGSEQY	TRBV12-3/TRBV12-4	TRBJ2-7
ASSLAFGGGNNYEQY	TRBV5-4	TRBJ2-7
ASSHLTGLPETDTQY	TRBV14	TRBJ2-3
ASSYGRETQY	TRBV7-2	TRBJ2-3
ASNTQGQGDYGYT	TRBV2	TRBJ1-2
ASSPRAGYYEQY	TRBV18	TRBJ2-7
ASRLLTESYEQY	TRBV2	TRBJ2-7
ASSGTSGRYNEQF	TRBV10-2	TRBJ2-1
ASSFEGGGGYT	TRBV4-1	TRBJ1-2
ASSFQGQARIWGGYT	TRBV28	TRBJ1-2
ASRYGQDYGYT	TRBV28	TRBJ1-2
ASSITGGAYTQY	TRBV27	TRBJ2-3
AWSYNGLAPGRLAKNIQY	TRBV30	TRBJ2-4
ASKDQALLSGELF	TRBV7-9	TRBJ2-2
SAGTGRL	TRBV29-1	TRBJ2-1
ASSAPSRANTGELF	TRBV28	TRBJ2-2
ASSHLGRLANEQF	TRBV3-1/TRBV3-2	TRBJ2-1
ASSSAWGGRETQY	TRBV7-6	TRBJ2-5
ASSEYRARGRLETQY	TRBV25-1	TRBJ2-5
ASSPKGEGGRNTEAF	TRBV14	TRBJ1-1
ASSFGTSGPYEQY	TRBV9	TRBJ2-7
ASSSRASGRTEAF	TRBV28	TRBJ1-1
ASSSTREKGYNQPQH	TRBV7-9	TRBJ1-5
ASSISGLGDNQPQH	TRBV5-4	TRBJ1-5
ASSLGTSVGNEQF	TRBV7-7	TRBJ2-1
ASSLARLAGGEQF	TRBV7-2	TRBJ2-1
ASRIGSQGHGYT	TRBV28	TRBJ1-2
ASSTGGRGVEQY	TRBV6-6	TRBJ2-7
ASSLGAGSHQPQH	TRBV5-1	TRBJ1-5
AIGANTGELF	TRBV4-2	TRBJ2-2
ASSPQGTRGETQY	TRBV3-1/TRBV3-2	TRBJ2-5
ASRQGLVGSGANVLT	TRBV2	TRBJ2-6
ASQGQGNYEQY	TRBV28	TRBJ2-7
ASSVSGQQEAF	TRBV9	TRBJ1-1